This T cell receptor (beta chain) was sequenced in a study of shared clonotypes between healthy human individuals. Clones were read by immunoSEQ multiplex PCR, and TCRdb kept only the in-frame ones, dropping some. Of under 550,000 clones in the sample, 90% to 96% were seen once. Per the germline V gene, CDR1 is SGHRS and CDR2 is YFSETQ. Trimming cost V 3 bases and J 1 base, with 12 bases left between them. This CDR3 spans 15 amino acids. The clonotype was recovered from a woman aged 25 to 39 in good health. Sequences were obtained from naive CD4+ T cells sorted from blood. Subset here: CD45RA+ positively selected. This chain uses TRBV5-1 with TRBJ2-3; D is ambiguous. The CDR3, as DNA: TGCGCCAGCAGCTCGTGGGGAAAGGGCACAGATACGCAGTATTTT. This gives the protein CASSSWGKGTDTQYF.